This T cell receptor beta chain was identified in a study of OX40 agonist ivuxolimab in advanced cancers. Study details: Patients were treated with intravenous ivuxolimab, dosed at 0.01 to 10 mg/kg and infused every 2 weeks. Study-wide results and caveats: Expansion of clones was among the lowest in partial responders at 0.1-3.0 mg/kg.

Germline CDR1 and CDR2: WNHNN and SYGVQD (reference sequence). V lost 4 bases to trimming and J lost 5 bases; unmatched junction nucleotides: 3. The CDR3 has 13 amino acids. Assay used: immunoSEQ multiplex PCR; TCRdb lists only in-frame clones, some missing. The table shows 45,000 to 50,000 clones, with 75% to 90% occurring only once. On this clone: Its specificity is unknown.

The chain joins TRBV10-1 to TRBJ2-7; the match to TRBD1 covers 9 bases. The receptor was isolated from an adult with an advanced solid tumor such as melanoma, head and neck, liver or kidney cancer. The sample here was CD4+ or CD8+ T cells sorted from blood, taken in a trial of the OX40 agonist ivuxolimab. The CDR3 here is CASSGGTGNEQYF. The DNA of the CDR3 is TGCGCCAGCAGTGGTGGGACAGGGAACGAGCAGTACTTC.